This T cell receptor (beta chain) was captured by sequencing in a study of tumor and adjacent non-tumor tissue in lung cancer. The V end was cut by 2 bases, the J end by 1 base, with 15 bases between. The CDR3 is made up of 17 amino acids. CDR1 and CDR2 from the germline V gene are MNHEY and SVGEGT. TCRbeta libraries were built with three rounds of nested PCR, modified from ARM-PCR. TCRdb re-derived calls from the multiplex PCR reads in MiXCR, one entry per CDR3 protein. In the table there are 50,000 or so distinct CDR3 sequences, 60% to 80% of which are singletons. Concerning this clonotype: A much bigger clone sits one base away, suggesting this may be a read error. The CDR3 does not close with the conserved phenylalanine or tryptophan, likely indicating a read error.

The template was RNA from unsorted bulk tissue. More than 3 cm separated this lung sample from the edge of the tumor. Sequencing used distant non-tumor lung tissue. The chain is built from TRBV6-2 or TRBV6-3 and TRBJ1-5, with D possibly TRBD1 on 6 matching bases. The TCR was taken from a woman aged 60 to 75 with non-small cell lung cancer. Here the CDR3 reads CASSYGPTGTSNQPQHL. CDR3 nucleotide sequence: TGTGCCAGCAGTTACGGCCCCACAGGGACAAGCAATCAGCCCCAGCATCTT.